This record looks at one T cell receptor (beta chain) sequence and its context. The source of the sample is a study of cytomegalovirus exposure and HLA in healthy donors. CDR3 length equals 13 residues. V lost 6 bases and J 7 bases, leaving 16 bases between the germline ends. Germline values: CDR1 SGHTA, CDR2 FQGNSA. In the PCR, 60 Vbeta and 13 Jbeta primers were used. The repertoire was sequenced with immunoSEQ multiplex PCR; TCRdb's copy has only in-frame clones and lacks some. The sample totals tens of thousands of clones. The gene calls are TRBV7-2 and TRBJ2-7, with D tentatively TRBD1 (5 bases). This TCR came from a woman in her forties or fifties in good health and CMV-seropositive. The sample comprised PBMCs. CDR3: CASSLDTDGEQYF. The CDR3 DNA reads TGTGCCAGCAGTTTGGACACCGACGGGGAGCAGTACTTC.